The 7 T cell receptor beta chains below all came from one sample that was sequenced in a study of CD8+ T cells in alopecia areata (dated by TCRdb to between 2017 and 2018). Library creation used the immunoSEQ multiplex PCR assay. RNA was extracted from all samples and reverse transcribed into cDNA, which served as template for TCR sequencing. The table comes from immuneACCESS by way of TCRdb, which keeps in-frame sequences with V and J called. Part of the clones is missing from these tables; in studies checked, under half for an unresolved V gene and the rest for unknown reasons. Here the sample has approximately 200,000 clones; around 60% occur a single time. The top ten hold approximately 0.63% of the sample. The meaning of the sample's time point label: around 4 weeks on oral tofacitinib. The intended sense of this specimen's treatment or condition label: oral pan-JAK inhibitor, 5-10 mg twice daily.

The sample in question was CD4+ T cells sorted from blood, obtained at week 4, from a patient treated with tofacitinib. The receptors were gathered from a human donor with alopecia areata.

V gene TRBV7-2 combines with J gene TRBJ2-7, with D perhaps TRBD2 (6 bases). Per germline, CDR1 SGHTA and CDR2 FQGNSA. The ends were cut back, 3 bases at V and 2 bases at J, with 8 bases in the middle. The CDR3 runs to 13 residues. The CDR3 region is CASSLGEAYEQYF. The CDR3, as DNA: TGTGCCAGCAGCTTGGGGGAGGCCTACGAGCAGTACTTC.

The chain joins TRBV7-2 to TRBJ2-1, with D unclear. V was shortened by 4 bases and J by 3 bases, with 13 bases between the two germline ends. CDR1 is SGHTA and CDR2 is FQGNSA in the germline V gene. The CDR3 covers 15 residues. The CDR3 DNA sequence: TGTGCCAGCAGCTACGGACGGAGCTTCTACAATGAGCAGTTCTTC. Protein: CASSYGRSFYNEQFF.

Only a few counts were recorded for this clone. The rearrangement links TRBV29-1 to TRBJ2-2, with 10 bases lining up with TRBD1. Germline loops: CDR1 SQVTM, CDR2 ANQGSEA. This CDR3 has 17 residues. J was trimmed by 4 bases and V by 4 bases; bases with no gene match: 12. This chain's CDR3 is CSVGKGQGTSGTGELFF. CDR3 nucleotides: TGCAGCGTTGGTAAGGGACAGGGGACGTCAGGCACCGGGGAGCTGTTTTTT.

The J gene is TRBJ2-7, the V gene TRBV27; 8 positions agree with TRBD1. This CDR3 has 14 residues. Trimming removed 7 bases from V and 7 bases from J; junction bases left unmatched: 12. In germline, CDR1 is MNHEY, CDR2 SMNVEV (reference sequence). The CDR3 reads CASTSLPGGLEQYF. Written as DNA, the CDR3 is TGTGCCAGCACATCCCTTCCAGGGGGCCTTGAGCAGTACTTC.

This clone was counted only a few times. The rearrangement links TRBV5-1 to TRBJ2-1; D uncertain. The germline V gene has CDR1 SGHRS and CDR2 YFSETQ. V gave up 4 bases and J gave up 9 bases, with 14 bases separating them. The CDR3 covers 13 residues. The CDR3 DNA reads TGCGCCAGCAGCCTATACGGTCGCAGTGAGCAGTTCTTC. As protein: CASSLYGRSEQFF.

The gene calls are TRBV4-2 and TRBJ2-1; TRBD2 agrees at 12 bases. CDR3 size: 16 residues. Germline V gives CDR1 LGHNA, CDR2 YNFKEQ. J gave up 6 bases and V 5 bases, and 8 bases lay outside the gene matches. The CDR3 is CASSRRLAGAGNEQFF. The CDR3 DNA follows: TGTGCCAGCAGCAGACGACTAGCGGGAGCGGGCAATGAGCAGTTCTTC.

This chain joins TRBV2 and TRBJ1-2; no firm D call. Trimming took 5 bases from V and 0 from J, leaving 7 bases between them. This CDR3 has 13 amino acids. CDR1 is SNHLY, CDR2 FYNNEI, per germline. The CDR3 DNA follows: TGTGCCAGCAGTACCGACACTAACTATGGCTACACCTTC. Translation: CASSTDTNYGYTF.